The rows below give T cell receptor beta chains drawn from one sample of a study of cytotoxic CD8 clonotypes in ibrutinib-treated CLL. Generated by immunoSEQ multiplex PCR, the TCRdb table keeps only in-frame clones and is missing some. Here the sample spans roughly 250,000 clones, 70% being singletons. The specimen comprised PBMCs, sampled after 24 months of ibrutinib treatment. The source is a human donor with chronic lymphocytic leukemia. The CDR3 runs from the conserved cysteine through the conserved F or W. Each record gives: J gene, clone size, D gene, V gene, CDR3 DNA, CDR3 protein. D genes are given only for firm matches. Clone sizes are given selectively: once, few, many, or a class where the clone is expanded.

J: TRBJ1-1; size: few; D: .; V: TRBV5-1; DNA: TGCGCCAGCAGCTTTCAACAGCCGGCCACTGAAGCTTTCTTT; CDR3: CASSFQQPATEAFF
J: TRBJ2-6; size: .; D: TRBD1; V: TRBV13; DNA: TGTGCCAGCAGCCTTAGGACAGGAACAATCTCTGGGGCCAACGTCCTGACTTTC; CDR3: CASSLRTGTISGANVLTF
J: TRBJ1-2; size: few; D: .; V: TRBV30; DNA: TGTGCCTGGACAGGGTTAAATGATGGCTACACCTTC; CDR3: CAWTGLNDGYTF
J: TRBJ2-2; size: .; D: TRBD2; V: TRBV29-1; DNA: TGCAGCGTTCCCCGCGGAGCGGGGGGAACCGGGGAGCTGTTTTTT; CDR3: CSVPRGAGGTGELFF
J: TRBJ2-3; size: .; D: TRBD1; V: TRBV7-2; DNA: TGTGCCAGCAGTATAGGGGGCTATCGCACAGATACGCAGTATTTT; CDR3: CASSIGGYRTDTQYF
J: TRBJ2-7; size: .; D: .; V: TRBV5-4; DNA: TGTGCCAGCAGCTTATATAGCGACTCCTACGAGCAGTACTTC; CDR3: CASSLYSDSYEQYF
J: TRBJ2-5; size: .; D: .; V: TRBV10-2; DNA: TGCGCCAGCAGAGGAACAGGGCTCGGGGAGACCCAGTACTTC; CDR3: CASRGTGLGETQYF
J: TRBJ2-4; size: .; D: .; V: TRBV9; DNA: TGTGCCAGCAGCCCAGAATTAGCCAAAAACATTCAGTACTTC; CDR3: CASSPELAKNIQYF
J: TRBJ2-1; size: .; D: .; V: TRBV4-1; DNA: TGCGCCAGCAGCCAAGAGTTTCACCCGGGGGATGAGCAGTTCTTC; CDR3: CASSQEFHPGDEQFF
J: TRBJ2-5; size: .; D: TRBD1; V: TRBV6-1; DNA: TGTGCCAGTCAATCTGGGGGGACAGGGGGAGAGACCCAGTACTTC; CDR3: CASQSGGTGGETQYF
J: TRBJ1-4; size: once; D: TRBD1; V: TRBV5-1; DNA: TGCGCCAGCAGCAGCAGGGGGTCGGATGAAAAACTGTTTTTT; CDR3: CASSSRGSDEKLFF
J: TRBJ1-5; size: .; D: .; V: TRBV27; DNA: TGTGCCAGCAGTGGTTTGGGTCAGCCCCAGCATTTT; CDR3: CASSGLGQPQHF
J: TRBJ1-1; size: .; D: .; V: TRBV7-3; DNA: TGTGCCAGCAGCTTACAGTCTTCGAAGGAAGAAGCTTTCTTT; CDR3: CASSLQSSKEEAFF
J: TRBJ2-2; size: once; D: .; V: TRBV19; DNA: TGTGCCAGTAGTATAGATAGTCTAGCTAGGACAATCCGGGAGCTGTTTTTT; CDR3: CASSIDSLARTIRELFF
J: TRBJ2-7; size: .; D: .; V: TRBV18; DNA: TGTGCCAGCTCCCGAGAGGGCTTCATCTACGAGCAGTACTTC; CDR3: CASSREGFIYEQYF
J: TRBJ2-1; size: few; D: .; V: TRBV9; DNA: TGTGCCAGCAGCCCCTGGAGGGATGAGCAGTTCTTC; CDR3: CASSPWRDEQFF
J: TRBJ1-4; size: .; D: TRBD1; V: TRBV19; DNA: TGTGCCACCCGAAACCAGGGGGCTCCTAATGAAAAACTGTTTTTT; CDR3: CATRNQGAPNEKLFF
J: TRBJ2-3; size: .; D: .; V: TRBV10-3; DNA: TGTGCCATCAGTGAGGGCGGGAGCACAGATACGCAGTATTTT; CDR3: CAISEGGSTDTQYF
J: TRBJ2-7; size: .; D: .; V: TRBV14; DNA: TGTGCCAGCAGCACCACGACTAGTCTCGAGCAGTACTTC; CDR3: CASSTTTSLEQYF
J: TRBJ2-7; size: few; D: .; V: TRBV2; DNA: TGTGCCAGCAGTGTATCTGTTTACGAGCAGTACTTC; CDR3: CASSVSVYEQYF
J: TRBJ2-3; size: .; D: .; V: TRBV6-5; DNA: TGTGCCAGCAGTACTAAGTACCTCGGCACAGATACGCAGTATTTT; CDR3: CASSTKYLGTDTQYF
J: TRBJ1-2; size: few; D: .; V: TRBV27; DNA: TGTGCCAGCAGTTTATCGTCCGGAACGGGCTACACCTTC; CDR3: CASSLSSGTGYTF
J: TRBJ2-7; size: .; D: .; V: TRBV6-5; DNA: TGTGCCAGCAGCACTGGGGCCTCCTACGAGCAGTACTTC; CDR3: CASSTGASYEQYF
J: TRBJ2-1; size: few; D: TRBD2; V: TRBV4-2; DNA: TGTGCCAGCAGCCGGGGGAGTAGCGGGATAGGGAATGAGCAGTTCTTC; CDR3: CASSRGSSGIGNEQFF
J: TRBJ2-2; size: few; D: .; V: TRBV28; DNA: TGTGCCAGCAGTTTAATTGCGGGCACCGGGGAGCTGTTTTTT; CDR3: CASSLIAGTGELFF
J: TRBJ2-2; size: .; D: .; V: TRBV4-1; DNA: TGCGCCAGCAGCCAAGAAACCATCGCGAACACCGGGGAGCTGTTTTTT; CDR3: CASSQETIANTGELFF
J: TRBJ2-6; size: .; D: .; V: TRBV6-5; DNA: TGTGCCACCAGGTCCTCTGGGGCCAACGTCCTGACTTTC; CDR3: CATRSSGANVLTF
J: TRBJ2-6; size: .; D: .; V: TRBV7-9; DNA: TGTGCCAGCAGCTTAACCCCCTCTGGGGCCAACGTCCTGACTTTC; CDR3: CASSLTPSGANVLTF
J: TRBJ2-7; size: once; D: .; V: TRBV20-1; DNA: TGCAGTGCCCGGTCCGACTACGAGCAGTACTTC; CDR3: CSARSDYEQYF